This passage covers 4 T cell receptor beta chains from one sample sequenced in a study of blood T cell repertoires in COVID-19. Measured with immunoSEQ multiplex PCR; TCRdb has only the in-frame clones, and not every one. The table records about 130,000 clones, approximately 85% of them present only once. Sequenced sample: peripheral blood. These receptors were obtained from a man aged 80 or over with active or convalescent COVID-19.

The genes are TRBV27 and TRBJ2-5; TRBD2 matches at 10 bases. CDR1 is MNHEY, CDR2 SMNVEV, per germline (reference sequence). V was clipped by 4 bases and J by 4 bases; unmatched bases: 3. The CDR3 spans 14 residues. As DNA, the CDR3 is TGTGCCAGCAGTTCTGGACTAGCGGTAGAGACCCAGTACTTC. The encoded protein is CASSSGLAVETQYF.

The chain links TRBV5-1 to TRBJ2-4, with D maybe TRBD2 (6 bases). Germline loops: CDR1 SGHRS, CDR2 YFSETQ. Trimming took 0 bases from V and 3 from J, leaving 10 bases between them. This CDR3 contains 15 residues. CDR3 nucleotides: TGCGCCAGCAGCTTGGACGGGAGTGGCAAAAACATTCAGTACTTC. This translates into CASSLDGSGKNIQYF. Variable domain in full (rest from reference TRBV5-1 and TRBJ2-4): KAGVTQTPRYLIKTRGQQVTLSCSPISGHRSVSWYQQTPGQGLQFLFEYFSETQRNKGNFPGRFSGRQFSNSRSEMNVSTLELGDSALYLCASSLDGSGKNIQYFGAGTRLSVL.

In this sample, this clone turned up a few times. The chain employs TRBV18 and TRBJ1-2, with TRBD1 matching 7 bases. The CDR3 extends over 18 amino acids. Looked up from germline, CDR1 is KGHSH and CDR2 is LQKENI. V lost 1 base, J lost 3 bases, and 14 bases stayed unmatched. Here the CDR3 reads CASSPRPPNTGDHYGYTF. The CDR3 DNA sequence: TGTGCCAGCTCACCACGTCCGCCCAATACAGGGGATCACTATGGCTACACCTTC.

The chain is built from TRBV6-2 or TRBV6-3 and TRBJ2-2; no firm D call. Germline lookup yields CDR1 MNHEY and CDR2 SVGEGT. The CDR3 contains 16 residues. Trimming shortened V by 5 bases and J by 1 base, and 14 bases separated the two germline ends. DNA of the CDR3: TGTGCCAGCAGTCCCGATCCGACTGGGAACACCGGGGAGCTGTTTTTT. Translation gives CASSPDPTGNTGELFF.